This TCR beta chain was recorded in a study of blood T cell repertoires in COVID-19 (dated by TCRdb to about 2020). A note on the overall study: Samples from collaborators originated in the United States, Italy and Spain and spanned both the acute and convalescent phases of COVID-19. The prospective study material was composed of cDNA or gDNA derived from T cells, B-cell-depleted T cells, or PBMCs. Subjects who had been exposed to COVID-19, were actively infected with it, or had recovered from it provided the deeply sampled blood TCRbeta repertoires that made up the dataset. The repertoires were released in a freely available public database meant as a resource for research on the immune response to SARS-CoV-2. Samples came from the ongoing ImmuneRACE study (first 160 participants) plus 1,254 subjects from 6 global collaborators. Nearly every sample came with metadata listing a de-identified subject ID, COVID-19 status, age in years and sex. Where available, HLA class I and class II types were taken from metadata supplied by the sample provider and were not determined by assay-based typing.

Whole blood was collected in K2EDTA tubes by collaborating institutions according to the institutions' own protocols. Collaborator samples were shipped for TCRbeta analysis as frozen whole blood, isolated PBMCs, or DNA extracted from either sample type. Results and caveats for the whole study, not just this receptor: The quantity of clinical and demographic metadata differed by source and by participant and was supplied without curation.

The immunoSEQ Assay, a bias-controlled multiplex PCR, was used to amplify TCRbeta CDR3 regions from genomic DNA. Processing in the source paper ran as follows. Within the assay, amplification of reference gene primers was used to estimate how many nucleated cells each sample contained. To quantify the absolute abundance of each unique TCRbeta CDR3 rearrangement, sequence reads were collapsed and filtered. For each sample, productive Simpson clonality was calculated by taking the square root of Simpson's diversity index across productive rearrangements. Entries here come from immuneACCESS through TCRdb and include only in-frame sequences with V and J called. Some clones fail to appear in such tables; in the studies checked, an unresolved V gene covers under half of the shortfall, and the cause of the remainder is unknown. Clone size and V and J calls were adopted from that table, with D and trimming inferred from the DNA. The sample table records about 140,000 clones; 65% to 90% of these occur just once. Of the sample, about 3.2% falls within the top ten clones.

The germline V gene (reference sequence) specifies MNHNY as CDR1 and SVGAGI as CDR2. V trim: 5 bases; J trim: 2 bases; unmatched bases: 4. Its CDR3 holds 15 amino acids, cysteine through phenylalanine. The sequence is cut down to CDR3 DNA, 45 bases in frame from base 1. A note on this clone: Its binding antigen is unknown. No qualities accompany the bases; no much larger clone lies one base away.

In this chain, TRBV6-6 is recombined with TRBJ1-5; TRBD1 aligns with 9 central bases. The clonotype was recovered from a man aged 45-65 years with acute or convalescent COVID-19. Sequenced sample: peripheral blood. CDR3 reads: CASSPQGARNQPQHF. The DNA sequence reads TGTGCCAGCAGTCCACAGGGGGCACGCAATCAGCCCCAGCATTTT.